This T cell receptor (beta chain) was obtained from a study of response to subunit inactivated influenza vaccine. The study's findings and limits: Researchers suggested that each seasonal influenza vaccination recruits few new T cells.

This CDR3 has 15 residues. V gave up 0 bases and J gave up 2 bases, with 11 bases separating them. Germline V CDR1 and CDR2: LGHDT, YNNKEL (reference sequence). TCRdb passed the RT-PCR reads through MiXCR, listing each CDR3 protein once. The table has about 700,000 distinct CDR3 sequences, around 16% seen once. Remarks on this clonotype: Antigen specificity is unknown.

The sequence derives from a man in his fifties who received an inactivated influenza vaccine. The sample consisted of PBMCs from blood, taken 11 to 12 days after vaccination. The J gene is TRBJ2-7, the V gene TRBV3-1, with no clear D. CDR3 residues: CASSQDQGSPYEQYF. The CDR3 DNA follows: TGTGCCAGCAGCCAAGATCAAGGTAGCCCCTACGAGCAGTACTTC.